This record looks at one TCR beta chain sequence and its context. What it binds is not known. The PCR made use of 60 Vbeta and 13 Jbeta primers. TCRdb keeps only in-frame clones here, not all; method: immunoSEQ multiplex PCR. Found here are 150,000 to 170,000 clones, more than 70% of them singletons; the top ten hold approximately 5.6%. The data stem from a study of cytomegalovirus exposure and HLA in healthy donors. Whole-study findings and limits: Using the classifier, cytomegalovirus status was reportedly diagnosed with high specificity and sensitivity.

The CDR3 is 17 residues long. Germline CDR1 reads SGDLS; CDR2 reads YYNGEE. Trimming stripped 0 bases from V and 9 bases from J, with 22 bases between. The receptor was derived from a woman between 40 and 55 years old in good health and CMV-seropositive. This rearrangement joins TRBV9 to TRBJ2-1; possibly TRBD2 for D (5 bases). The sample taken for sequencing was PBMCs. In DNA form, the CDR3 reads TGTGCCAGCAGCGTAGCTACAAGGGCAGGAGGAAGGAGTGAGCAGTTCTTC. Its protein is CASSVATRAGGRSEQFF.